One sample yielded the 28 T cell receptor beta chains listed below, sequenced in a study of blood T cell repertoires in COVID-19. The table came from immunoSEQ multiplex PCR; TCRdb's copy has only in-frame clones and leaves some out. The sample yields some 260,000 clones, about 87% seen once. The sequencing sample was made of peripheral blood. The receptors shown here come from a woman in her seventies with COVID-19, enrolled during active disease.

Concerning this clone: Other DNA sequences within the sample encode an identical CDR3. The J gene is TRBJ2-7, the V gene TRBV19; 9 bases align to TRBD1. Trimming at V came to 5 bases and at J to 5 bases, leaving 4 bases not matched to a gene. Per the germline V gene, CDR1 is LNHDA and CDR2 is SQIVND (reference sequence). The CDR3 extends over 13 amino acids. The chain's CDR3 is CASSSGQGDEQYF. Here the CDR3 DNA reads TGTGCCAGTAGTTCGGGACAGGGAGACGAGCAGTACTTC.

The chain recombines TRBV4-1 with TRBJ2-2; D possibly corresponds to TRBD1 (6 bases). CDR3 length: 16 residues. The V end lost 5 bases, the J end lost 3 bases, and 16 bases lay between the germline ends. Germline V gene data show CDR1 as MGHRA and CDR2 as YSYEKL. The CDR3 here is CASSLGTHRDTGELFF. CDR3 in DNA: TGCGCCAGCAGCTTAGGGACACACAGGGACACCGGGGAGCTGTTTTTT.

This clone was seen more than once but under ten times. The rearrangement joins TRBV19 to TRBJ2-3; D is perhaps TRBD2 (5 bases). Germline values: CDR1 LNHDA, CDR2 SQIVND (reference sequence). The CDR3 totals 15 residues. The V gene lost 8 bases and the J gene lost 0 bases, with 15 bases spanning the gap. The CDR3 is CASARSDTSTDTQYF. DNA of the CDR3: TGTGCCAGTGCCCGTAGCGATACTAGCACAGATACGCAGTATTTT.

V and J are TRBV5-1 and TRBJ2-5, with TRBD2 as a possible D gene (6 bases). V dropped 0 bases and J dropped 5 bases, with 14 bases sitting between them. The CDR3 extends over 15 amino acids. Germline-derived CDR1 and CDR2 are SGHRS and YFSETQ. This chain's CDR3 is CASSLGDSLRETQYF. The CDR3 DNA sequence: TGCGCCAGCAGCTTGGGGGACTCTCTTCGCGAGACCCAGTACTTC.

The V gene is TRBV24-1, the J gene TRBJ1-1; D is uncertain. CDR3 length: 13 residues. Trimming left V 3 bases short and J 7 bases short, with 11 bases between. CDR1 is KGHDR and CDR2 is SFDVKD in the germline V gene. Here the CDR3 reads CATSDALLGEAFF. The CDR3 nucleotides read TGTGCCACCAGTGATGCCCTCCTCGGTGAAGCTTTCTTT.

This rearrangement joins TRBV15 to TRBJ2-1, with 10 nucleotides matching TRBD1. Losses at the gene ends were 0 bases for V and 6 bases for J; bases not matched to a gene: 2. This CDR3 is 15 amino acids long. CDR1 is LNHNV and CDR2 is YYDKDF in the germline V gene (reference sequence). The CDR3 sequence is CATSRDRDRGNEQFF. The CDR3 nucleotides are TGTGCCACCAGCAGAGATCGGGACAGGGGCAATGAGCAGTTCTTC.

The genes are TRBV20-1 and TRBJ2-2; TRBD2 matches 11 bases. The CDR3 consists of 16 residues. V trimming: 3 bases; J trimming: 5 bases; junction bases outside the gene matches: 8. The V gene's germline CDR1 is DFQATT and CDR2 SNEGSKA (reference sequence). The CDR3 nucleotides are TGCAGTGCTAGTCTAGCGGGAGGCACCAGGACCGGGGAGCTGTTTTTT. It encodes CSASLAGGTRTGELFF.

V and J are TRBV5-5 and TRBJ1-2, with unresolved D. This CDR3 is built from 14 residues. The V end lost 2 bases, the J end lost 4 bases, and 12 bases lay between the germline ends. The germline gives CDR1 SGHKS, CDR2 YYEKEE (reference sequence). In DNA form, the CDR3 reads TGTGCCAGCAGCTTAGAACAGTTGAGCTATGGCTACACCTTC. This encodes CASSLEQLSYGYTF.

The chain combines TRBV18 with TRBJ2-3; 9 bases line up with TRBD1. Germline V lookup: CDR1 KGHSH, CDR2 LQKENI. The CDR3 is made up of 15 amino acids. V was clipped by 2 bases and J by 3 bases; unmatched bases: 3. The CDR3 bases are TGTGCCAGCTCACCAATGGGACAGGGTACAGATACGCAGTATTTT. Translated, it gives CASSPMGQGTDTQYF.

The chain joins TRBV2 to TRBJ2-3; 7 positions agree with TRBD2. There are 14 residues in the CDR3. The junction had 3 bases not matched to a gene; V was cut back by 4 bases and J by 2 bases. CDR1 is SNHLY and CDR2 is FYNNEI in the germline V gene. The CDR3, as DNA: TGTGCCAGCAGTGGGGACTACCTCACAGATACGCAGTATTTT. Translated: CASSGDYLTDTQYF.

The chain links TRBV6-5 to TRBJ2-2; TRBD1 matches at 8 bases. The CDR3 totals 13 residues. With V trimmed by 7 bases and J by 10 bases, 8 bases remained unmatched. Looked up from germline, CDR1 is MNHEY and CDR2 is SVGAGI. The CDR3 sequence: CASNRQGLAELFF. As DNA, the CDR3 is TGTGCCAGCAACCGACAGGGGTTGGCGGAGCTGTTTTTT.

This sequence joins TRBV18 and TRBJ1-3; 7 bases line up with TRBD1. Germline assignment: CDR1 KGHSH and CDR2 LQKENI. The CDR3 sequence is 17 residues long. Germline trimming cut 4 bases from V and 2 bases from J; bases unmatched to any gene: 11. The CDR3 reads CASSLTTGSVAGNTIYF. For the CDR3, the DNA is TGTGCCAGCTCACTTACGACAGGGTCGGTGGCTGGAAACACCATATATTTT.

This clone was counted once. The chain carries TRBV3-1 (or the pseudogene TRBV3-2) and TRBJ2-3; 9 nucleotides agree with TRBD2. Germline assignment: CDR1 LGHDT and CDR2 YNNKEL (reference sequence). The CDR3 has 16 amino acids. The junction had 3 bases not matched to a gene; V was cut back by 2 bases and J by 0 bases. CDR3 sequence reads: CASSQQTSGSTDTQYF. The CDR3 DNA sequence: TGTGCCAGCAGCCAACAGACTAGCGGAAGCACAGATACGCAGTATTTT.

This sequence joins TRBV10-2 and TRBJ2-7, with 8 positions matching TRBD1. The germline V gene encodes CDR1 WSHSY and CDR2 SAAADI. V gave up 2 bases and J gave up 3 bases; unmatched junction bases: 3. The CDR3 has 14 amino acids. The CDR3 reads CASSERGTGYEQYF. The CDR3 DNA reads TGCGCCAGCAGTGAGCGGGGGACAGGCTACGAGCAGTACTTC.

This clone was counted at least ten times. J is TRBJ2-1 and V is TRBV30; 12 bases line up with TRBD2. Per germline, CDR1 GTSNPN and CDR2 SVGIG (reference sequence). The CDR3 is 14 residues long. V was pared by 6 bases and J by 5 bases, with 5 bases of the junction left unmatched. This CDR3 is CACAPSGRDNEQFF. The CDR3 bases are TGTGCCTGTGCCCCTAGCGGGAGGGACAATGAGCAGTTCTTC.

V usage is TRBV30 and J usage is TRBJ2-3; TRBD2 agrees at 7 bases. The CDR3 contains 15 residues. J gave up 5 bases and V 5 bases, and 13 bases lay outside the gene matches. Germline V gene data show CDR1 as GTSNPN and CDR2 as SVGIG (reference sequence). The CDR3 is CAWGYSRTSRDTQYF. The CDR3 DNA reads as TGTGCCTGGGGTTACTCCCGGACTAGTAGAGATACGCAGTATTTT.

The V and J genes are TRBV19 and TRBJ1-5, with 8 bases fitting TRBD1. The CDR3 is made up of 17 amino acids. V shed 4 bases and J 2 bases; nucleotides not matched to a gene: 10. Germline lookup yields CDR1 LNHDA and CDR2 SQIVND (reference sequence). CDR3 sequence: CASSRGTGGSRNQPQHF. The CDR3 DNA reads TGTGCCAGTAGTAGAGGGACAGGCGGTTCTCGCAATCAGCCCCAGCATTTT.

This chain links TRBV6-6 with TRBJ1-1, with D uncertain. CDR1 MNHNY and CDR2 SVGAGI come from the germline V gene (reference sequence). CDR3 length: 13 amino acids. The V end was cut by 0 bases, the J end by 8 bases, with 10 bases between. The CDR3 coding sequence is TGTGCCAGCAGTTACTCGATGGCTCTCGAAGCTTTCTTT. Amino acids: CASSYSMALEAFF.

This clone was counted a few times. The chain uses TRBV11-1 and TRBJ2-7; TRBD2 is a possible D gene (5 bases). The CDR3 contains 14 residues. The germline V and J ends were trimmed by 3 bases and 0 bases, with 9 bases remaining between them. CDR1 and CDR2 from the germline V gene are SGHAT and FQDESV (reference sequence). Here the CDR3 reads CASSLGGFSYEQYF. For the CDR3, the DNA is TGTGCCAGCAGCTTGGGCGGGTTCTCCTACGAGCAGTACTTC.

The chain has TRBV6-5 and TRBJ2-2; 7 bases agree with TRBD1. The CDR3 loop spans 15 amino acids. Trimming took 7 bases from V and 7 from J; bases not matched to a gene: 12. Germline lookup yields CDR1 MNHEY and CDR2 SVGAGI. The CDR3 loop is CASTTQGRTGGELFF. CDR3 DNA: TGTGCCAGCACTACACAGGGGAGAACGGGCGGGGAGCTGTTTTTT.

This clone appeared a single time. The chain joins TRBV10-3 to TRBJ1-5; TRBD1 might be the D (6 bases). Trimming cost V 3 bases and J 7 bases, with 10 bases left between them. The germline CDR1 and CDR2 sequences are ENHRY and SYGVKD. CDR3 length: 13 amino acids. CDR3 sequence (DNA): TGTGCCATCAGTGACAGGGGCTTGCAGCCCCAGCATTTT. This codes for CAISDRGLQPQHF.

The chain combines TRBV7-3 with TRBJ2-3; TRBD2 might be the D (5 bases). CDR1 is SGHTA and CDR2 is FQGTGA in the germline V gene. The CDR3 runs to 16 residues. V lost 2 bases to trimming and J lost 3 bases, with 15 bases between them. The CDR3 reads CASSLGVGRATDTQYF. In DNA form, the CDR3 reads TGTGCCAGCAGCTTAGGTGTCGGGCGGGCGACAGATACGCAGTATTTT.

The gene calls are TRBV5-1 and TRBJ2-7; 11 bases are shared with TRBD2. Looked up from germline, CDR1 is SGHRS and CDR2 is YFSETQ. V trimming: 4 bases; J trimming: 3 bases; junction bases outside the gene matches: 3. The CDR3 contains 14 residues. CDR3 region: CASSPTSGDYEQYF. The CDR3 nucleotides are TGCGCCAGCAGCCCGACTAGCGGGGACTACGAGCAGTACTTC.

This chain uses TRBV5-6 with TRBJ1-1, with a possible D match to TRBD1 (5 bases). Deletions cut 2 bases from V and 3 bases from J, with 14 bases between. CDR3 length: 15 residues. CDR1 is SGHDT, CDR2 YYEEEE, per germline. The CDR3 DNA follows: TGTGCCAGCAGCTTAAACTGGGGCGGGGACACTGAAGCTTTCTTT. Protein: CASSLNWGGDTEAFF. Filled out from reference TRBV5-6 and TRBJ1-1, the complete variable domain reads DAGVTQSPTHLIKTRGQQVTLRCSPKSGHDTVSWYQQALGQGPQFIFQYYEEEERQRGNFPDRFSGHQFPNYSSELNVNALLLGDSALYLCASSLNWGGDTEAFFGQGTRLTVV.

The CDR3 DNA reads as TGTGCCAGCAGATGGGCAGGGGGCAATCAGCCCCAGCATTTT. Its translation is CASRWAGGNQPQHF. The V gene is TRBV28, the J gene TRBJ1-5; D may be TRBD1 (6 bases). V was trimmed by 6 bases and J by 2 bases, leaving 11 bases between them. Germline V gene data show CDR1 as MDHEN and CDR2 as SYDVKM. This CDR3 is built from 14 residues.

This clone appeared a few times. The CDR3 sequence: CASSLKLRESPSSGANVLTF. CDR3 DNA: TGTGCCAGCAGTTTAAAGCTCAGGGAATCGCCGAGCTCTGGGGCCAACGTCCTGACTTTC. The rearrangement links TRBV27 to TRBJ2-6; tentatively, D is TRBD1 (5 bases). Germline V gene lookup returns CDR1 MNHEY and CDR2 SMNVEV (reference sequence). V was clipped by 2 bases and J by 0 bases, with 20 bases between them. CDR3 length: 20 amino acids.

This chain links TRBV2 with TRBJ1-1, with D uncertain. Germline CDR1 and CDR2: SNHLY and FYNNEI. V lost 6 bases, J lost 0 bases, and 5 bases lay in between. CDR3 length: 12 amino acids. The CDR3 is CASRGMNTEAFF. The CDR3 nucleotides read TGTGCCAGCAGGGGCATGAACACTGAAGCTTTCTTT.

The V gene is TRBV6-2 or TRBV6-3, the J gene TRBJ2-5; TRBD1 is a possible D gene (6 bases). CDR1 and CDR2 from the germline V gene are MNHEY and SVGEGT. V was shortened by 5 bases and J by 5 bases, with 15 bases between the two germline ends. CDR3 length: 14 amino acids. The CDR3 region is CASSPPGTKETQYF. CDR3 nucleotides: TGTGCCAGCAGTCCACCCGGGACAAAGGAGACCCAGTACTTC.